This is a list of T cell receptor beta chains from one sample in a study of OX40 agonist ivuxolimab in advanced cancers. Produced via immunoSEQ multiplex PCR; TCRdb's table is partial and in-frame only. The sample records under 75,000 clones, approximately 86% being singletons. Here the sequenced sample was CD4+ or CD8+ T cells sorted from blood, taken in a trial of the OX40 agonist ivuxolimab. Receptors were obtained from an adult with an advanced solid tumor such as melanoma, head and neck, liver or kidney cancer. CDR3s leave out the opening cysteine and the closing phenylalanine or tryptophan. Each record gives: V gene, CDR3 protein.

TRBV11-2 ASGNSGANVLT
TRBV18 ASSGTGSNTEAF
TRBV6-6 ASSLTGTGSSYEQY
TRBV29-1 SDSQGFNYGYT
TRBV28 ASTPGGQTYEQY
TRBV6-4 ASSLGTGRTSGAQRGELF
TRBV5-4 ASSSRTSGNVETQY
TRBV11-2 ASSSPGTGMGTEAF
TRBV4-1 ASSQGLAGGQDTQY
TRBV19 ASSIIGQGTYNEQF
TRBV7-2 ASSLFNYEQY
TRBV9 ASSVGETGDYEQY
TRBV2 ASNYRGETQY
TRBV5-4 ASSMGTPSRYSPLH
TRBV28 ASSFQGSAKNIQY
TRBV12-5 ASGLVGGLTSQNTGELF
TRBV19 ASSNQQRVGADTQY
TRBV19 ASKLAAGDSNQPQH
TRBV7-3 ASSSGLFSDEQF
TRBV6-6 ASSDRQGSTEAF
TRBV28 ASSSDRVTEAF
TRBV5-1 ASSLTGNPNEKLF
TRBV27 ASTSSGAGANVLT
TRBV11-2 ASSATGGDTQY
TRBV10-3 AISDRTGSNSPLH
TRBV19 ASSEWTGGLHEQY
TRBV30 AWRGNYGYT
TRBV6-5 ASRRGKNTEAF
TRBV5-6 ASSLVRGPSVGETQY
TRBV29-1 SAAGGFNQPQH
TRBV6-4 ASSLSLNTEAF
TRBV7-8 ASSPPGGGEQF
TRBV7-9 ASSLGTVDYGYT
TRBV6-4 ASRDELYGYT
TRBV7-2 ASSLDGRNNEQF
TRBV4-1 ASSLQINPGAYEQF
TRBV11-3 ASSFETSGGNEQF
TRBV4-2 ASSQPRGAGVNEQF
TRBV7-2 ASSLRGGYSLGEQF
TRBV10-3 AIWGGGADGYT
TRBV7-8 ASSSHGSYNSPLH
TRBV10-3 AISESGVTQY
TRBV28 ASSLSGSPYGYT
TRBV5-1 ASSWLQGNTGELF
TRBV9 ASSVVTDGYGYT
TRBV6-6 ASSYSKGGRGNTIY
TRBV18 ASSPQGLYEQY
TRBV28 ASSSPRLAGGTGSYNEQF
TRBV6-5 ASSEDGDSYNEQF
TRBV5-1 ASSREGAAVGYT
TRBV7-8 ASSLDRSNQPQH
TRBV10-3 AISGTGGVNEQF
TRBV7-2 ASSIRGLGGELF
TRBV30 AWSVLEQGVGNQPQH
TRBV18 ASSPRSGPTDTQY
TRBV7-2 ASSRDGGEQF
TRBV9 ASSSGQGFVYGYT
TRBV11-2 ASSLNPSTDTQY
TRBV30 AWRLRGANYGYT